Here is one T cell receptor (beta chain) with its context. Antigen specificity is unknown. The data are from a study of cytomegalovirus exposure and HLA in healthy donors. Study as a whole: The same platform used for the roughly 650 first-cohort repertoires was also used for the 90 to 150 validation repertoires, as a later analysis reported. Study-level findings and limits: In vitro, three CMV-associated chains proved specific for CMV antigens.

V lost 5 bases to trimming and J lost 5 bases, with 18 bases between them. CDR1 is SEHNR, CDR2 FQNEAQ, per germline (reference sequence). This CDR3 contains 15 residues. Sequenced by immunoSEQ multiplex PCR; TCRdb stores in-frame clones only, minus some. Counted here are about 200,000 clones, almost 90% occurring once; the ten biggest clones make up over 2.5%. The genes are TRBV7-9 and TRBJ2-5; D is perhaps TRBD2 (6 bases). This TCR came from a woman aged 18-35 years in good health and CMV-seronegative. Sequencing used PBMCs. CDR3 loop: CASSDGRGWRETQYF. In nucleotides, the CDR3 is TGTGCCAGCAGCGACGGCCGGGGGTGGAGGGAGACCCAGTACTTC.